The present entry profiles one T cell receptor beta chain with its context. The CDR3 is made up of 14 amino acids. Trimming stripped 5 bases from V and 1 base from J, with 12 bases between. Per the germline V gene, CDR1 is SGHRS and CDR2 is YFSETQ. Assay: immunoSEQ multiplex PCR; the TCRdb copy retains only in-frame clones and omits some. The repertoire includes 85,000 to 90,000 clones, 92% of them detected once, and approximately 1.2% sits in the top ten. The sample is drawn from a study of OX40 agonist ivuxolimab in advanced cancers. Sequencing was performed on CD4+ or CD8+ T cells sorted from blood, taken in a trial of the OX40 agonist ivuxolimab. The receptor was derived from an adult with an advanced solid tumor such as melanoma, head and neck, liver or kidney cancer. This chain connects TRBV5-1 to TRBJ2-5; tentative D call: TRBD2 (5 bases). DNA of the CDR3: TGCGCCAGCAGTCCACCGGGAAGCCAAGAGACCCAGTACTTC. It translates to CASSPPGSQETQYF.